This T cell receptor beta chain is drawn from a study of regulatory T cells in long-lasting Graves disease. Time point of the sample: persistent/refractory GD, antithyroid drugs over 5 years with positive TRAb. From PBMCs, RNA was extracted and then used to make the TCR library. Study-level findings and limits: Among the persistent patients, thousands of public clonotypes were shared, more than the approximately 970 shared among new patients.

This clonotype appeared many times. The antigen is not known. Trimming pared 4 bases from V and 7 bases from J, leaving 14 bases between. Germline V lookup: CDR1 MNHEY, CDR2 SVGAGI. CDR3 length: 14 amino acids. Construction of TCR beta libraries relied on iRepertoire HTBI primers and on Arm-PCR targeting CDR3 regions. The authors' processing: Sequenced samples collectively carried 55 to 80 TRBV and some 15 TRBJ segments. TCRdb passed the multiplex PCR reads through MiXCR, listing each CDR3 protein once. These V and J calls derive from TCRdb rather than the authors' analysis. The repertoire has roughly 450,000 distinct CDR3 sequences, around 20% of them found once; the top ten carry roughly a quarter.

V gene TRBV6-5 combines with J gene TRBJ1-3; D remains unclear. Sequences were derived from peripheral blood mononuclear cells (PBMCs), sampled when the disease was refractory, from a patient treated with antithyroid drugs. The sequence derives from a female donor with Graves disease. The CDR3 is CASSSTSLGNTIYF. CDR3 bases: TGTGCCAGCAGTTCGACATCGTTGGGTAACACCATATATTTT.